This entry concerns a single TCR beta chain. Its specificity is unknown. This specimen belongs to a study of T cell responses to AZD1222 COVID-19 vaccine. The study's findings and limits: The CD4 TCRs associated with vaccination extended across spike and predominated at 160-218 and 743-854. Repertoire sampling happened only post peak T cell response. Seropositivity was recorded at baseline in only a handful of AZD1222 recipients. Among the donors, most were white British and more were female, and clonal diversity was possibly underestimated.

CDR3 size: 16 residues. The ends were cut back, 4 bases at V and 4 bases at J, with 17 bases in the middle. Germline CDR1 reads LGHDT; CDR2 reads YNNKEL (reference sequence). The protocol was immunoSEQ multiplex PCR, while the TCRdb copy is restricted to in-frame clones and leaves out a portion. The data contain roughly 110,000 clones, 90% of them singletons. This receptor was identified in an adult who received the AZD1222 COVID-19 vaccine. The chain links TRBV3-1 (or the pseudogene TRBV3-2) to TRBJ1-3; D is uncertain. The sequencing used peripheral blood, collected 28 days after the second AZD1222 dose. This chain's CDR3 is CASSPNGQSRGNTIYF. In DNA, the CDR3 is TGTGCCAGCAGCCCCAACGGCCAGTCCCGGGGAAACACCATATATTTT.